These 25 T cell receptor beta chains share one sample of origin, sequenced in a study of blood T cell repertoires in COVID-19. The protocol was immunoSEQ multiplex PCR, while the TCRdb copy is restricted to in-frame clones and leaves out a portion. The data hold 30,000 to 35,000 clones, with 85% observed a single time. The sequencing sample was made of peripheral blood. These receptors were obtained from a human donor with acute or convalescent COVID-19. The donor label of this sample is uncertain.

V and J are TRBV7-2 and TRBJ2-2, with a possible D match to TRBD2 (6 bases). Germline V gene sequence: CDR1 SGHTA, CDR2 FQGNSA. The CDR3 loop spans 13 amino acids. V dropped 6 bases and J dropped 13 bases, with 18 bases sitting between them. This CDR3 is CASSRDSPAGLFF. The CDR3, as DNA: TGTGCCAGCAGTCGGGACTCCCCAGCGGGGCTGTTTTTT.

This rearrangement joins TRBV30 to TRBJ2-2; maybe TRBD2 (5 bases). CDR1 is GTSNPN, CDR2 SVGIG, per germline (reference sequence). CDR3 length: 13 amino acids. Trimming removed 1 base from V and 6 bases from J, with 9 bases in between. The CDR3 is CAWSALGAGELFF. The CDR3 DNA reads TGTGCCTGGAGTGCACTAGGCGCCGGGGAGCTGTTTTTT. The whole variable domain, filled in from reference TRBV30 and TRBJ2-2, reads SQTIHQWPATLVQPVGSPLSLECTVEGTSNPNLYWYRQAAGRGLQLLFYSVGIGQISSEVPQNLSASRPQDRQFILSSKKLLLSDSGFYLCAWSALGAGELFFGEGSRLTVL.

The table lists this clone with a count of one. V is TRBV4-1 and J is TRBJ1-4; 7 nucleotides align to TRBD1. This CDR3 is 17 amino acids long. J lost 0 bases, V lost 5 bases, and 9 bases had no gene match. Per the germline V gene, CDR1 is MGHRA and CDR2 is YSYEKL. CDR3 in DNA: TGCGCCAGCAGCTATGGACAGGCCGCATCAACTAATGAAAAACTGTTTTTT. It translates to CASSYGQAASTNEKLFF.

The chain couples TRBV5-6 to TRBJ1-2; D call uncertain. The V end was cut by 0 bases, the J end by 2 bases, with 14 bases between. The CDR3 contains 16 residues. Per the germline V gene, CDR1 is SGHDT and CDR2 is YYEEEE. In nucleotides, the CDR3 is TGTGCCAGCAGCTTGGCCGGGAGGGTAGGAAACTATGGCTACACCTTC. It is translated as CASSLAGRVGNYGYTF.

J is TRBJ1-1 and V is TRBV6-6, with D possibly being TRBD1 (5 bases). Trimming left V 6 bases short and J 0 bases short, with 14 bases between. The germline V gene has CDR1 MNHNY and CDR2 SVGAGI (reference sequence). The CDR3 spans 15 residues. Here the CDR3 DNA reads TGTGCCAGCAGCCTAACGACAGATATGAACACTGAAGCTTTCTTT. It yields the protein CASSLTTDMNTEAFF.

The rearrangement uses TRBV28 and TRBJ1-3; D may be TRBD1 (6 bases). V lost 5 bases and J lost 0, with 14 bases in between. The CDR3 is 16 amino acids. Germline lookup yields CDR1 MDHEN and CDR2 SYDVKM. The CDR3: CASSPGQIHSGNTIYF. The CDR3 DNA sequence: TGTGCCAGCAGTCCGGGACAAATCCACTCTGGAAACACCATATATTTT.

The chain couples TRBV7-2 to TRBJ2-3; 8 bases map to TRBD2. The germline V gene encodes CDR1 SGHTA and CDR2 FQGNSA. The CDR3 consists of 15 residues. The ends lost 2 bases at V and 8 bases at J; junction bases unmatched: 9. The CDR3 nucleotides are TGTGCCAGCAGCTTACTAGCGGGTACCCCCGCTACGCAGTATTTT. Translating it yields CASSLLAGTPATQYF.

V is TRBV2 and J is TRBJ2-2, with a possible D match to TRBD2 (6 bases). The germline V gene has CDR1 SNHLY and CDR2 FYNNEI. V lost 4 bases and J 5 bases, leaving 8 bases between the germline ends. This CDR3 is built from 13 residues. The CDR3 nucleotides read TGTGCCAGCAGTGCTGGGGGGACCGGGGAGCTGTTTTTT. This encodes CASSAGGTGELFF.

J is TRBJ2-5 and V is TRBV9; 11 nucleotides match TRBD2. J gave up 4 bases and V 0 bases, and 5 bases lay outside the gene matches. Germline loops: CDR1 SGDLS, CDR2 YYNGEE. The CDR3 is 16 amino acids. CDR3 bases: TGTGCCAGCAGCGTAGGGGTAGCGGGAGGGCGAGAGACCCAGTACTTC. Translating gives CASSVGVAGGRETQYF.

The J gene is TRBJ2-7, the V gene TRBV2; possibly TRBD2 for D (6 bases). The CDR3 consists of 14 residues. V was cut by 6 bases and J by 2 bases, with 14 bases left in between. CDR1 and CDR2 from the germline V gene are SNHLY and FYNNEI. CDR3 in DNA: TGTGCCAGCAGCACCGTCTCGGGGGCCTACGAGCAGTACTTC. It codes for CASSTVSGAYEQYF.

The rearrangement uses TRBV6-5 and TRBJ1-6; TRBD1 matches at 7 bases. There are 15 residues in the CDR3. Looked up from germline, CDR1 is MNHEY and CDR2 is SVGAGI. The ends lost 6 bases at V and 7 bases at J; junction bases unmatched: 9. CDR3 residues: CASRAGGSSNSPLHF. Here the CDR3 DNA reads TGTGCCAGCAGAGCAGGGGGGAGTTCGAATTCACCCCTCCACTTT.

The chain employs TRBV28 and TRBJ1-5, with D hard to call. The CDR3 covers 17 residues. CDR1 MDHEN and CDR2 SYDVKM come from the germline V gene. V dropped 5 bases and J dropped 0 bases, with 17 bases sitting between them. The CDR3 is CASSTPREGNSNQPQHF. The CDR3 DNA reads TGTGCCAGCAGTACACCGCGGGAGGGTAATAGCAATCAGCCCCAGCATTTT.

The chain carries TRBV6-1 and TRBJ1-5; D is unclear. This CDR3 is 17 amino acids long. V lost 3 bases, J lost 7 bases, and 22 bases lay in between. Germline CDR1 is MNHNS and CDR2 is SASEGT. CDR3 residues: CASSDARRGMGRQPQHF. CDR3 coding DNA: TGTGCCAGCAGTGACGCCCGGAGAGGGATGGGCAGGCAGCCCCAGCATTTT.

The chain uses TRBV2 and TRBJ1-4; the D is unclear. CDR3 size: 13 residues. V lost 3 bases to trimming and J lost 8 bases, with 10 bases between them. The germline V gene has CDR1 SNHLY and CDR2 FYNNEI. CDR3: CASSDGFGEKLFF. The CDR3 nucleotides are TGTGCCAGCAGTGACGGGTTCGGCGAAAAACTGTTTTTT.

This clone was observed a few times. The chain couples TRBV11-3 to TRBJ2-1, with TRBD2 matching 11 bases. This CDR3 comprises 15 residues. Losses at the gene ends were 1 base for V and 5 bases for J; bases not matched to a gene: 1. CDR1 is SGHNT and CDR2 is YENEEA in the germline V gene. The CDR3 DNA sequence: TGTGCCAGCAGCTTAGTACTAGCGGGAGACAATGAGCAGTTCTTC. This encodes CASSLVLAGDNEQFF.

The CDR3 region is CASSRLQDNTEAFF. The CDR3 DNA reads TGTGCCAGCAGCCGGCTACAGGATAACACTGAAGCTTTCTTT. The rearrangement uses TRBV4-2 and TRBJ1-1, with D possibly being TRBD1 (5 bases). The CDR3 runs 14 residues. V shed 4 bases and J shed 2 bases, with 11 bases lying between them. Germline V gives CDR1 LGHNA, CDR2 YNFKEQ.

The V and J genes are TRBV19 and TRBJ1-5; D perhaps matches TRBD1 (5 bases). Trimming pared 3 bases from V and 4 bases from J, leaving 7 bases between. The germline gives CDR1 LNHDA, CDR2 SQIVND (reference sequence). The CDR3 length is 13 residues. Written as DNA, the CDR3 is TGTGCCAGTAGTATGGACATAAATCAGCCCCAGCATTTT. Translating it yields CASSMDINQPQHF.

The rearrangement uses TRBV7-8 and TRBJ2-5; no definite D call. Germline assignment: CDR1 SGHVS and CDR2 FQNEAQ. This CDR3 spans 12 amino acids. Trimming pared 2 bases from V and 4 bases from J, leaving 5 bases between. This CDR3 is CASSLSLETQYF. CDR3 DNA sequence: TGTGCCAGCAGCTTAAGCCTAGAGACCCAGTACTTC.

The chain recombines TRBV11-3 with TRBJ2-7; 11 bases map to TRBD2. The CDR3 sequence is 14 residues long. Losses at the gene ends were 4 bases for V and 6 bases for J; bases not matched to a gene: 5. Germline V gene data show CDR1 as SGHNT and CDR2 as YENEEA. The CDR3 reads CASSYSGGGAEQYF. CDR3 nucleotide sequence: TGTGCCAGCAGCTATAGCGGGGGGGGTGCCGAGCAGTACTTC.

The chain is built from TRBV11-2 and TRBJ2-5, with 11 nucleotides matching TRBD2. Losses at the gene ends were 5 bases for V and 5 bases for J; bases not matched to a gene: 16. CDR3 length: 18 amino acids. CDR1 is SGHAT, CDR2 FQNNGV, per germline. Written as DNA, the CDR3 is TGTGCCAGCAGCATAGGGGTGGCTAGCGGGAGGTCTGGGGAGACCCAGTACTTC. Its protein is CASSIGVASGRSGETQYF.

V usage is TRBV5-6 and J usage is TRBJ2-5, with 8 bases lining up with TRBD2. V lost 5 bases to trimming and J lost 5 bases; unmatched junction nucleotides: 5. From germline, CDR1 is SGHDT and CDR2 YYEEEE. This CDR3 has 13 residues. CDR3 sequence (DNA): TGTGCCAGCAGAGCGGGAGTGGTGGAGACCCAGTACTTC. This encodes CASRAGVVETQYF.

The V call is TRBV18, the J call TRBJ2-3; TRBD2 matches 7 bases. Trimming took 1 base from V and 0 from J; bases not matched to a gene: 4. This CDR3 spans 16 amino acids. The germline V gene encodes CDR1 KGHSH and CDR2 LQKENI. In nucleotides, the CDR3 is TGTGCCAGCTCACCACTTGAAGCGGGGAGCACAGATACGCAGTATTTT. Amino acids: CASSPLEAGSTDTQYF.

The chain uses TRBV6-5 and TRBJ1-4, with D possibly matching TRBD1 (6 bases). Trimming took off 2 bases at V and 7 bases at J, with 11 bases between the two ends. This CDR3 comprises 14 residues. In germline, CDR1 is MNHEY, CDR2 SVGAGI. The CDR3 loop reads CASSYGGRSEKLFF. CDR3 DNA: TGTGCCAGCAGTTACGGGGGCAGGAGTGAAAAACTGTTTTTT.

The chain carries TRBV5-4 and TRBJ1-2; a weak D match, TRBD1 (6 bases). CDR1 and CDR2 from the germline V gene are SGHNT and YYREEE (reference sequence). The CDR3 spans 15 residues. V was shortened by 4 bases and J by 4 bases, with 17 bases between the two germline ends. The CDR3 protein is CASSPSTGRFYGYTF. CDR3 DNA sequence: TGTGCCAGCAGCCCGTCGACAGGCCGGTTCTATGGCTACACCTTC.

This clone was seen a few times. The chain uses TRBV29-1 and TRBJ2-2; TRBD2 agrees at 7 bases. Trimming at V came to 5 bases and at J to 0 bases, leaving 6 bases not matched to a gene. CDR1 is SQVTM, CDR2 ANQGSEA, per germline. The CDR3 sequence is 15 residues long. The CDR3 DNA reads as TGCAGCGTTCACCTAGCGGCCCCGAACACCGGGGAGCTGTTTTTT. It yields the protein CSVHLAAPNTGELFF.